A single sample is the source of the 17 T cell receptor beta chains below, sequenced in a study of T cell repertoires in cytomegalovirus infection. MiXCR, run by TCRdb on the reads, gives a single entry per CDR3 protein. Among over 300,000 distinct CDR3 sequences, roughly 17% were seen once, and the ten largest hold around 13%. Input material: PBMCs. All receptors come from a human donor in good health (CMV status not recorded). Some clones in this sample may be carry-over from other donors' samples.

V and J are TRBV2 and TRBJ1-2; D remains unclear. The V and J ends lost 4 bases and 5 bases respectively, with 11 bases between them. This CDR3 has 13 residues. The germline CDR1 and CDR2 sequences are SNHLY and FYNNEI. CDR3 DNA: TGTGCCAGCAGTGTGACACCGGAGTATGGCTACACCTTC. Protein sequence: CASSVTPEYGYTF.

V and J are TRBV20-1 and TRBJ1-5, with TRBD1 identical over 8 bases. There are 13 residues in the CDR3. The trim removed 6 bases at V and 4 bases at J, leaving 5 bases unmatched. Germline V gene sequence: CDR1 DFQATT, CDR2 SNEGSKA (reference sequence). The CDR3 spells CSAGRTGNQPQHF. The CDR3 DNA is TGCAGTGCGGGACGGACAGGGAATCAGCCCCAGCATTTT.

The J gene is TRBJ2-3, the V gene TRBV18; either TRBD1 or TRBD2 may fit D (5 bases each). The CDR3 totals 15 residues. Germline V gives CDR1 KGHSH, CDR2 LQKENI. Trimming shortened V by 3 bases and J by 5 bases, and 15 bases separated the two germline ends. CDR3 coding DNA: TGTGCCAGCTCACCGTCCCCAGCTGGGGGAGATACGCAGTATTTT. Protein sequence: CASSPSPAGGDTQYF.

This clonotype has a count of ten or more. V and J are TRBV4-2 and TRBJ2-5; 13 positions match TRBD2. From germline, CDR1 is LGHNA and CDR2 YNFKEQ. This CDR3 contains 15 residues. The V segment lost 3 bases and the J segment 5 bases; nucleotides outside the gene matches: 3. The CDR3 loop reads CASSHGTSGTETQYF. The CDR3 nucleotides read TGTGCCAGCAGCCACGGGACTAGCGGGACGGAGACCCAGTACTTC.

This clonotype appeared a few times. The chain links TRBV12-3 or TRBV12-4 to TRBJ2-7; possible D gene TRBD2, 5 bases. The CDR3 covers 14 residues. Trimming stripped 5 bases from V and 3 bases from J, with 14 bases between. The CDR3 bases are TGTGCCAGCAGTCGGGATGGACCCCTCTACGAGCAGTACTTC. Protein product: CASSRDGPLYEQYF.

This clonotype has just a few counts. The V and J genes are TRBV18 and TRBJ1-1, with D unclear. The CDR3 runs to 16 residues. Trimming removed 0 bases from V and 1 base from J, with 12 bases in between. CDR1 and CDR2 from the germline V gene are KGHSH and LQKENI. CDR3 coding DNA: TGTGCCAGCTCACCACCGAGGGTTGTGTGGAACACTGAAGCTTTCTTT. Protein sequence: CASSPPRVVWNTEAFF. The variable domain in full, completed from reference TRBV18 and TRBJ1-1, reads NAGVMQNPRHLVRRRGQEARLRCSPMKGHSHVYWYRQLPEEGLKFMVYLQKENIIDESGMPKERFSAEFPKEGPSILRIQQVVRGDSAAYFCASSPPRVVWNTEAFFGQGTRLTVV.

The chain combines TRBV20-1 with TRBJ2-3, with 8 bases fitting TRBD2. Germline V lookup: CDR1 DFQATT, CDR2 SNEGSKA (reference sequence). The junction had 3 bases not matched to a gene; V was cut back by 1 base and J by 6 bases. The CDR3 sequence is 13 residues long. CDR3 in DNA: TGCAGTGCTAGAGTAGCGGGAAGGGATACGCAGTATTTT. The encoded protein is CSARVAGRDTQYF.

This clonotype was observed a few times. CDR3 amino acids: CSARGRVDTEAFF. CDR3 bases: TGCAGTGCTAGAGGCAGGGTTGACACTGAAGCTTTCTTT. The chain recombines TRBV20-1 with TRBJ1-1; maybe TRBD1 (5 bases). Looked up from germline, CDR1 is DFQATT and CDR2 is SNEGSKA (reference sequence). The CDR3 consists of 13 residues. V was shortened by 1 base and J by 3 bases, with 9 bases between the two germline ends.

The gene calls are TRBV19 and TRBJ1-1, with D maybe TRBD1 (6 bases). Germline V gene data show CDR1 as LNHDA and CDR2 as SQIVND (reference sequence). This CDR3 contains 15 residues. Trimming pared 6 bases from V and 3 bases from J, leaving 17 bases between. The CDR3 loop is CASRTPGGGYTEAFF. CDR3 sequence (DNA): TGTGCCAGTAGAACCCCCGGGGGCGGGTACACTGAAGCTTTCTTT.

This clonotype has a handful of counts. The chain couples TRBV19 to TRBJ1-2, with 7 bases that match TRBD1. The CDR3 has 15 amino acids. Germline V lookup: CDR1 LNHDA, CDR2 SQIVND (reference sequence). With 5 bases clipped from V and 7 bases from J, the junction kept 13 bases outside the gene matches. The CDR3: CASSPTGTATTGYTF. CDR3 bases: TGTGCCAGTAGTCCTACAGGGACAGCCACTACTGGCTACACCTTC.

The CDR3, as DNA: TGTGCCAGCCGTCATATCCCCTACGAGCAGTACTTC. Translated: CASRHIPYEQYF. The gene calls are TRBV27 and TRBJ2-7; D gene ambiguous. V was trimmed by 8 bases and J by 2 bases, leaving 10 bases between them. In germline, CDR1 is MNHEY, CDR2 SMNVEV (reference sequence). This CDR3 comprises 12 residues.

This clonotype has at least ten counts. This rearrangement joins TRBV7-2 to TRBJ2-3; D is perhaps TRBD2 (6 bases). This CDR3 region has 15 residues. Trimming took off 3 bases at V and 4 bases at J, with 14 bases between the two ends. Germline V gives CDR1 SGHTA, CDR2 FQGNSA. Written as DNA, the CDR3 is TGTGCCAGCAGCTTTTCGTCGGGGGTGGCAGATACGCAGTATTTT. This encodes CASSFSSGVADTQYF.

This rearrangement joins TRBV2 to TRBJ1-2; D may be TRBD1 (5 bases). Between the trimmed V and J ends, which lost 0 bases and 0 bases, there was a span of 8 bases. This CDR3 has 15 amino acids. Germline V gives CDR1 SNHLY, CDR2 FYNNEI. In nucleotides, the CDR3 is TGTGCCAGCAGTGAAGCGACAGTGACTAACTATGGCTACACCTTC. It translates to CASSEATVTNYGYTF.

This clonotype was observed a handful of times. The rearrangement uses TRBV7-8 and TRBJ1-2; possibly TRBD1 for D (5 bases). V was clipped by 5 bases and J by 8 bases, with 15 bases between them. The CDR3 contains 13 residues. CDR1 and CDR2 (germline): SGHVS, FQNEAQ. As DNA, the CDR3 is TGTGCCAGCAGCCCAGGGAGTTATGGGGGCTACACCTTC. The encoded protein is CASSPGSYGGYTF.

This clonotype has only a few counts. The V and J genes are TRBV7-2 and TRBJ1-2, with no clear D. Trimming removed 5 bases at V and 5 bases at J, with 12 bases between. The germline CDR1 and CDR2 sequences are SGHTA and FQGNSA. The CDR3 length is 13 residues. The CDR3 loop is CASSQVAAYGYTF. For the CDR3, the DNA is TGTGCCAGCAGCCAGGTAGCGGCATATGGCTACACCTTC.

This clonotype showed up many times. This rearrangement joins TRBV6-1 to TRBJ2-3; 13 nucleotides align to TRBD2. Germline assignment: CDR1 MNHNS and CDR2 SASEGT. CDR3 length: 16 amino acids. Trimming at V came to 2 bases and at J to 4 bases, leaving 3 bases not matched to a gene. CDR3 region: CASSEWTSGGADTQYF. As DNA, the CDR3 is TGTGCCAGCAGTGAATGGACTAGCGGGGGCGCAGATACGCAGTATTTT.

This clonotype was recorded a few times. The rearrangement uses TRBV28 and TRBJ1-1, with 10 nucleotides matching TRBD1. The trim removed 6 bases at V and 2 bases at J, leaving 6 bases unmatched. The CDR3 loop spans 15 amino acids. Germline-derived CDR1 and CDR2 are MDHEN and SYDVKM. Written as DNA, the CDR3 is TGTGCCAGCAGCAGCGGACAGGGGGATAACACTGAAGCTTTCTTT. Its translation: CASSSGQGDNTEAFF.